What follows are 18 T cell receptor beta chains derived from one specimen sequenced in a study of blood T cells in healthy people across ages. A J-beta primer mix and a sample-barcoded 5' primer were used in a second PCR of about 7 to 12 cycles. TCRdb reanalysed the 5' RACE reads using MiXCR and keeps one entry per CDR3 protein. This sample yields 780,000 or so distinct CDR3 sequences, of which around half are seen a single time; approximately 40% belongs to the top ten. Sequences were obtained from blood. These receptors were taken from a man older than 75 in good health.

The chain couples TRBV4-1 to TRBJ2-1; the D gene is possibly TRBD2 (5 bases). Germline values: CDR1 MGHRA, CDR2 YSYEKL. V gave up 3 bases and J gave up 5 bases, with 20 bases separating them. CDR3 length equals 17 residues. The CDR3 DNA reads as TGCGCCAGCAGCCATCCCCGCTATGGGAGCCCCCACAATGAGCAGTTCTTC. This gives the protein CASSHPRYGSPHNEQFF.

To note about this clonotype: One junction end disagrees with the germline gene, perhaps due to a read error. The CDR3 DNA reads as TGTGCCAGCAGCCTAGCAACCGGGACTAGCGGAATCAGATACGCGTATTTT. This codes for CASSLATGTSGIRYAYF. The chain employs TRBV7-9 and TRBJ2-3; 11 nucleotides align to TRBD2. CDR1 SEHNR and CDR2 FQNEAQ come from the germline V gene (reference sequence). The CDR3 has 17 residues.

The chain carries TRBV6-5 and TRBJ1-2; perhaps TRBD1 as D (5 bases). Germline V CDR1 and CDR2: MNHEY, SVGAGI. The germline V and J ends were trimmed by 0 bases and 5 bases, with 13 bases remaining between them. There are 15 residues in the CDR3. The CDR3 DNA follows: TGTGCCAGCAGTTACTCGATCCAGGGAGGGTATGGCTACACCTTC. This codes for CASSYSIQGGYGYTF.

This rearrangement joins TRBV6-5 to TRBJ2-1, with D possibly being TRBD2 (6 bases). CDR1 MNHEY and CDR2 SVGAGI come from the germline V gene. The CDR3 loop spans 13 amino acids. Trimming stripped 8 bases from V and 7 bases from J, with 15 bases between. The CDR3 reads CASRRGKTNEQFF. CDR3 DNA: TGTGCCAGCCGGCGGGGCAAAACGAATGAGCAGTTCTTC.

This clonotype was detected only once. Compared with germline, one end of the junction differs, possibly owing to a read error. The gene calls are TRBV9 and TRBJ2-1; TRBD1 aligns across 9 bases. The CDR3 totals 15 residues. CDR1 and CDR2 from the germline V gene are SGDLS and YYNGEE. The CDR3 nucleotides are TGTGCCAGCAGCGCCGCGACAGGGGGTTACAAGGAGCAGTTCTTC. Protein product: CASSAATGGYKEQFF.

The chain's CDR3 is CASRKQEPYEQYF. The DNA for the CDR3 is TGTGCCAGCCGGAAACAGGAACCCTACGAGCAGTACTTC. The rearrangement uses TRBV27 and TRBJ2-7, with D possibly TRBD1 on 5 matching bases. CDR3 length: 13 residues. The V and J ends lost 8 bases and 2 bases respectively, with 13 bases between them. Germline V gene data show CDR1 as MNHEY and CDR2 as SMNVEV (reference sequence).

This clonotype occurred a few times. V gene TRBV7-2 combines with J gene TRBJ2-1; D uncertain. CDR3 length equals 15 residues. Germline CDR1 SGHTA, CDR2 FQGNSA. Deletions cut 3 bases from V and 0 bases from J, with 9 bases between. CDR3: CASSLSPPSYNEQFF. DNA of the CDR3: TGTGCCAGCAGCTTGAGTCCCCCCTCCTACAATGAGCAGTTCTTC.

A few counts support this clonotype. The genes are TRBV4-2 and TRBJ2-1, with D uncertain. V dropped 2 bases and J dropped 0 bases, with 11 bases sitting between them. CDR1 LGHNA and CDR2 YNFKEQ come from the germline V gene. The CDR3 is 16 residues long. The CDR3 loop reads CASSQYSGSSYNEQFF. CDR3 DNA sequence: TGTGCCAGCAGCCAATACTCCGGCAGCTCCTACAATGAGCAGTTCTTC.

V usage is TRBV13 and J usage is TRBJ2-4; 12 nucleotides align to TRBD2. Unmatched junction bases numbered 15, after V lost 5 bases and J lost 13 bases. Per germline, CDR1 PRHDT and CDR2 FYEKMQ (reference sequence). This CDR3 comprises 16 residues. CDR3 DNA sequence: TGTGCCAGCAGCGATAGACTAGCGGGAGACCTTAGAGAGCAGTACTTC. Translation: CASSDRLAGDLREQYF.

The rearrangement uses TRBV5-1 and TRBJ1-5; maybe TRBD1 (6 bases). V lost 3 bases to trimming and J lost 1 base, with 23 bases between them. Germline V gene lookup returns CDR1 SGHRS and CDR2 YFSETQ. The CDR3 totals 19 residues. For the CDR3, the DNA is TGCGCCAGCAGCTCTTCGACTACTCGGACAGAGAAGAGCAATCAGCCCCAGCATTTT. Amino acids: CASSSSTTRTEKSNQPQHF.

V usage is TRBV20-1 and J usage is TRBJ2-1, with TRBD2 identical over 10 bases. With 8 bases clipped from V and 8 bases from J, the junction kept 21 bases outside the gene matches. The CDR3 has 17 amino acids. Per germline, CDR1 DFQATT and CDR2 SNEGSKA (reference sequence). In DNA form, the CDR3 reads TGCAGTCCAAGACGGACTAGCGGTCGGCAAGGAGGTTATGAGCAGTTCTTC. Residues: CSPRRTSGRQGGYEQFF.

This sequence joins TRBV3-1 and TRBJ1-5; weak D call: TRBD1 (5 bases). CDR3 length: 17 residues. V shed 3 bases and J shed 0 bases, with 15 bases lying between them. Germline CDR1 is LGHDT and CDR2 is YNNKEL (reference sequence). The CDR3 protein is CASSQGQGPASNQPQHF. CDR3 sequence (DNA): TGTGCCAGCAGCCAGGGCCAGGGACCAGCTAGCAATCAGCCCCAGCATTTT.

This chain connects TRBV9 to TRBJ1-1; 9 bases are a match to TRBD1. V shed 0 bases and J 0 bases; nucleotides not matched to a gene: 9. This CDR3 region has 18 residues. CDR1 SGDLS and CDR2 YYNGEE come from the germline V gene. For the CDR3, the DNA is TGTGCCAGCAGCGTAGGACCGCCGGGACAGGGTTTGAACACTGAAGCTTTCTTT. It encodes CASSVGPPGQGLNTEAFF.

This chain connects TRBV7-8 to TRBJ1-1, with 8 bases lining up with TRBD1. With 2 bases clipped from V and 5 bases from J, the junction kept 4 bases outside the gene matches. From germline, CDR1 is SGHVS and CDR2 FQNEAQ. The CDR3 loop spans 14 amino acids. CDR3 amino acids: CASSLQGAWTEAFF. The CDR3 DNA sequence: TGTGCCAGCAGCTTACAGGGGGCTTGGACTGAAGCTTTCTTT. The variable domain in full, with the rest retrieved from reference TRBV7-8 and TRBJ1-1, is GAGVSQSPRYKVAKRGQDVALRCDPISGHVSLFWYQQALGQGPEFLTYFQNEAQLDKSGLPSDRFFAERPEGSVSTLKIQRTQQEDSAVYLCASSLQGAWTEAFFGQGTRLTVV.

The chain combines TRBV15 with TRBJ2-5, with 8 bases aligning to TRBD2. CDR1 LNHNV and CDR2 YYDKDF come from the germline V gene (reference sequence). The V segment lost 1 base and the J segment 4 bases; nucleotides outside the gene matches: 11. CDR3 length: 17 residues. CDR3 bases: TGTGCCACCAGCAGAGCATCGGGAGCGGGAGATCCAGAGACCCAGTACTTC. Protein: CATSRASGAGDPETQYF.

This clonotype was detected only a few times. The CDR3 reads CASSLGLLGSYEQYF. CDR3 sequence (DNA): TGCGCCAGCAGCTTAGGTCTCCTAGGCTCCTACGAGCAGTACTTC. This chain links TRBV5-1 with TRBJ2-7, with no clear D. The germline V gene has CDR1 SGHRS and CDR2 YFSETQ. The ends were cut back, 2 bases at V and 0 bases at J, with 12 bases in the middle. The CDR3 runs to 15 residues.

CDR3 DNA: TGTGCCACCAGTGAGACTAGGGCAGAGAAGAACTCCTACAATGAGCAGTTCTTC. Its protein is CATSETRAEKNSYNEQFF. The chain carries TRBV24-1 and TRBJ2-1; perhaps TRBD2 as D (6 bases). Per germline, CDR1 KGHDR and CDR2 SFDVKD. This CDR3 has 18 residues. V lost 4 bases and J 0 bases, leaving 18 bases between the germline ends.

This chain joins TRBV2 and TRBJ1-5, with 9 bases fitting TRBD1. This CDR3 has 14 amino acids. The J segment lost 9 bases and the V segment lost 0 bases, leaving 3 bases of the junction unmatched. Per germline, CDR1 SNHLY and CDR2 FYNNEI. The CDR3 region has the DNA TGTGCCAGCAGTGAAGCACAGGGGGCGACGCCCCAGCATTTT. Protein product: CASSEAQGATPQHF.